In its sample, the clone carrying this T cell receptor beta chain was seen a few times. Antigen unknown. Amplified TCR beta CDR3 regions derived from RNA transcripts. An initial round of RT-PCR targeting the TCR CDR3 relied on the HTBI primer set. TCRdb reprocessed the multiplex PCR reads with MiXCR, giving one entry per CDR3 protein. Counted here are approximately 620,000 distinct CDR3 sequences, around 16% occurring once; the ten biggest clones make up 3% to 4%. This specimen belongs to a study of T cells in Graves' hyperthyroidism and ophthalmopathy. Looking at the study overall: Before any treatment, at initial diagnosis, peripheral blood was collected. Study-level findings and limits: Stable hyperthyroidism was separated from ophthalmopathy by a model based on 13 V-J features.

Together with thyroid ultrasound, orbital computed tomography, serum thyroxine and TRAb, clinical symptoms were used for diagnoses. Germline values: CDR1 MGHRA, CDR2 YSYEKL. Trimming pared 2 bases from V and 5 bases from J, leaving 3 bases between. CDR3 length: 12 amino acids. The sequenced sample consisted of blood. The V call is TRBV4-1, the J call TRBJ2-2; D remains unclear. This clonotype originated in a woman aged 40-49 years with Graves' ophthalmopathy. Written as DNA, the CDR3 is TGCGCCAGCAGCCAAAAGACCGGGGAGCTGTTTTTT. Its protein product is CASSQKTGELFF.